These T cell receptor beta chains were read from a single sample in a study of blood T cell repertoires in COVID-19. Clones were sequenced by immunoSEQ multiplex PCR, and TCRdb holds only the in-frame ones, with some missing. The sample records 45,000 to 65,000 clones, roughly 88% being singletons. What was sequenced was peripheral blood. The origin of the receptors is a human donor in a cohort sampled during active COVID-19. CDR3s include the opening cysteine and the closing phenylalanine or tryptophan. Each record gives: D gene, V gene, J gene, clone size, CDR3 protein, CDR3 DNA. The D gene is left open where the match is weak. Some rows mark clone size as missing; the rest say once, few, many or name a class of expanded clone.

.	TRBV11-2	TRBJ2-1	.	CASSSRRKAYNEQFF	TGTGCCAGCAGCTCCCGGCGGAAAGCCTACAATGAGCAGTTCTTC
.	TRBV7-9	TRBJ1-5	few	CASSSRVNQPQHF	TGTGCCAGCAGCTCGCGGGTTAATCAGCCCCAGCATTTT
TRBD2	TRBV3-1/TRBV3-2	TRBJ2-2	.	CASSQDPAGGRRTGELFF	TGTGCCAGCAGCCAAGACCCAGCGGGGGGGCGGCGGACCGGGGAGCTGTTTTTT
TRBD1	TRBV7-8	TRBJ2-6	.	CASSLRDSLSGANVLTF	TGTGCCAGCAGCCTCCGGGACAGTCTCTCTGGGGCCAACGTCCTGACTTTC
.	TRBV2	TRBJ1-2	.	CASSEALRGSGYTF	TGTGCCAGCAGTGAAGCGCTAAGGGGGAGTGGCTACACCTTC
.	TRBV11-2	TRBJ2-1	.	CASSSSGTASSYNEQFF	TGTGCCAGCAGCTCCTCCGGGACTGCCAGCTCCTACAATGAGCAGTTCTTC
.	TRBV5-6	TRBJ1-5	.	CASSLQGSFNQPQHF	TGTGCCAGCAGCCTGCAGGGCAGTTTCAATCAGCCCCAGCATTTT
.	TRBV5-4	TRBJ1-3	.	CASSFKTGDSGNTIYF	TGTGCCAGCAGCTTTAAGACAGGAGACTCTGGAAACACCATATATTTT
.	TRBV9	TRBJ2-3	.	CASSRDIRQYF	TGTGCCAGCAGCCGGGACATACGGCAGTATTTT
TRBD1	TRBV29-1	TRBJ1-4	.	CSVFRTGDEKLFF	TGCAGCGTGTTCCGGACAGGGGACGAAAAACTGTTTTTT
TRBD1	TRBV18	TRBJ2-2	.	CASSRGQGADTGELFF	TGTGCCAGCTCACGCGGACAGGGGGCTGACACCGGGGAGCTGTTTTTT
TRBD2	TRBV2	TRBJ2-2	.	CASIPTGLAGGGNTGELFF	TGTGCCAGCATTCCGACGGGACTAGCGGGAGGGGGAAACACCGGGGAGCTGTTTTTT
TRBD1	TRBV7-9	TRBJ1-2	.	CASSKLRQGYGYTF	TGTGCCAGCAGCAAGCTGAGACAGGGCTATGGCTACACCTTC
.	TRBV13	TRBJ2-1	once	CASSRLTPPYNEQFF	TGTGCCAGCAGCCGTCTGACTCCTCCCTACAATGAGCAGTTCTTC